This TCR beta chain was sequenced for a study of CXCR3-negative and CXCR3-positive naive CD8 T cells. Overall study results and limits: The TRB CDR3s that CXCR3-positive naive cells carried were more hydrophobic than those of CXCR3-negative naive cells.

Libraries of TRB cDNA were made by 5' RACE and carried UMIs. TCRdb reanalyzed the 5' RACE reads and collapses them to one entry per CDR3 protein, without DNA. This table lists tens of thousands of distinct CDR3 sequences. Per germline, CDR1 SGHRS and CDR2 YFSETQ. The CDR3 sequence is 17 residues long. With regard to this clonotype: No antigen is known for it.

The sample consisted of naive CXCR3+ CD8+ T cells from blood. Subset reported: CD45RO-CCR7+CD27+CD95- naive CD8+ T cells expressing CXCR3 (TNR3+). The TCR was taken from a human donor in good health. Some clones in this sample may be carry-over from other donors' samples. The genes are TRBV5-1 and TRBJ2-2; TCRdb indicates TRBD2, and absent DNA this call remains unverified. This CDR3 is CASSSPETSGLTGELFF.